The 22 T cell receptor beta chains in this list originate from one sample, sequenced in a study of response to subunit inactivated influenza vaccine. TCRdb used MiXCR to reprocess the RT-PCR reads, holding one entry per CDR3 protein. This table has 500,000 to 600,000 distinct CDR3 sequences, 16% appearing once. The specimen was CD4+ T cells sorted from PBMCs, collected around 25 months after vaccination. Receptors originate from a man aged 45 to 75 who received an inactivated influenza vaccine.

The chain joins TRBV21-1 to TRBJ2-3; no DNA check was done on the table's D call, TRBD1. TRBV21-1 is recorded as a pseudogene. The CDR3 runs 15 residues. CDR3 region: CASSKGGDTTDTQYF. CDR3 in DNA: TGTGCCAGCAGCAAAGGAGGGGACACCACAGATACGCAGTATTTT.

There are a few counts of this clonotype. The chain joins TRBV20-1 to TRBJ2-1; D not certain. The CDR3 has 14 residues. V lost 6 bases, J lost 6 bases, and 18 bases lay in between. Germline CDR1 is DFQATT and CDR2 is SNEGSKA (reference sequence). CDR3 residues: CSASDTIPGNEQFF. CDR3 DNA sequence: TGCAGTGCATCTGACACCATCCCTGGCAATGAGCAGTTCTTC.

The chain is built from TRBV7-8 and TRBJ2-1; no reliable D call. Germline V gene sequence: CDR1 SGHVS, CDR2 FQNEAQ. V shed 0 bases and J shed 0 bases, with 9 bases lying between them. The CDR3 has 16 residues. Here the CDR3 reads CASSLASLSSYNEQFF. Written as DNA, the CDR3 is TGTGCCAGCAGCTTAGCATCCCTGAGCTCCTACAATGAGCAGTTCTTC.

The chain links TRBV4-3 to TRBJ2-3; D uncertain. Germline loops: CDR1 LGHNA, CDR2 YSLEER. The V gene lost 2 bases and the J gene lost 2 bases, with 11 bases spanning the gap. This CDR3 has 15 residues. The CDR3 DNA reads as TGCGCCAGCAGCCAATATATATCTGACACAGATACGCAGTATTTT. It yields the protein CASSQYISDTDTQYF.

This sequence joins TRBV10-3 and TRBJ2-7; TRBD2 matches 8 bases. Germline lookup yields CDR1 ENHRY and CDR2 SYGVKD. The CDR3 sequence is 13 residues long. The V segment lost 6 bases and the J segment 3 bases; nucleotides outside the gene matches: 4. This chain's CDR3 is CAIRKAGVYEQYF. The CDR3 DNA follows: TGTGCCATCAGGAAAGCGGGAGTCTACGAGCAGTACTTC.

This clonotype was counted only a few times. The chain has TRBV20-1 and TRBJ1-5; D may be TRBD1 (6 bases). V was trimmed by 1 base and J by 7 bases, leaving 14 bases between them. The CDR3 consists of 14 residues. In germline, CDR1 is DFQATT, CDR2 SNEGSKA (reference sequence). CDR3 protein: CSARVARGGQPQHF. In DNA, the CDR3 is TGCAGTGCTAGAGTGGCCAGGGGCGGGCAGCCCCAGCATTTT.

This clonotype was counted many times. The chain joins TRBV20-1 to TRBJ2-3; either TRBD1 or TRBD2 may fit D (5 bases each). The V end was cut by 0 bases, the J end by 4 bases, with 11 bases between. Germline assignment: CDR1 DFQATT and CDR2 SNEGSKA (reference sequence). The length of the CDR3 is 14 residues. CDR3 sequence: CSARDRGVADTQYF. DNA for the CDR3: TGCAGTGCTAGAGATAGAGGGGTAGCAGATACGCAGTATTTT.

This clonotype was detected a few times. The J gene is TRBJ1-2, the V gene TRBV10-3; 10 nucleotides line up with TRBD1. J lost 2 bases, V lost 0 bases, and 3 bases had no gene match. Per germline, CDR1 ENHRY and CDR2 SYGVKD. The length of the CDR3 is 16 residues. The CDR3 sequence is CAISESRQGANYGYTF. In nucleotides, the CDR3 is TGTGCCATCAGTGAGTCGAGACAGGGGGCGAACTATGGCTACACCTTC.

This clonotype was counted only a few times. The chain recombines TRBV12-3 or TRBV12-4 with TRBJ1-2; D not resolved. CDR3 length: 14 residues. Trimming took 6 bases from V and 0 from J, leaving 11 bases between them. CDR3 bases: TGTGCCAGCAGAAGCCTAGGGCCTAACTATGGCTACACCTTC. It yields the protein CASRSLGPNYGYTF.

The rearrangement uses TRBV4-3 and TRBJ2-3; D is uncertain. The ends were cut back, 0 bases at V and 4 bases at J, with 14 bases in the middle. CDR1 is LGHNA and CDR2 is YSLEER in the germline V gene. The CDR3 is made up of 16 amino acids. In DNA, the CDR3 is TGCGCCAGCAGCCAAGATATGGGCGCTACCTCAGATACGCAGTATTTT. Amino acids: CASSQDMGATSDTQYF.

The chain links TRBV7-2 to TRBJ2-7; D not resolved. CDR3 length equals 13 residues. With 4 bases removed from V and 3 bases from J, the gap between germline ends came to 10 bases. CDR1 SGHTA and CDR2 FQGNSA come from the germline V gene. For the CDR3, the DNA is TGTGCCAGCAGCTCCGTGATCTACTACGAGCAGTACTTC. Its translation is CASSSVIYYEQYF.

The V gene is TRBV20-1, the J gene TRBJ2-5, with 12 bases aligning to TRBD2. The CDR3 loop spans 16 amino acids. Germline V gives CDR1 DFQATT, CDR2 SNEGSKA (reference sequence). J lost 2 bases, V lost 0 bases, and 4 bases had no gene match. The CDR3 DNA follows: TGCAGTGCTAGAGATCCAGGACTAGCGGGGCAAGAGACCCAGTACTTC. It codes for CSARDPGLAGQETQYF.

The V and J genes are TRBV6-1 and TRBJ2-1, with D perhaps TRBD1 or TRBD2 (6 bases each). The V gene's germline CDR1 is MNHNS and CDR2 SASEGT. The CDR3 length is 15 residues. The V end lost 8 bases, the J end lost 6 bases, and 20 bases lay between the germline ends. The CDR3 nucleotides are TGTGCCAGCTCCACCGGGGGCGGCGGGCTCAATGAGCAGTTCTTC. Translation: CASSTGGGGLNEQFF.

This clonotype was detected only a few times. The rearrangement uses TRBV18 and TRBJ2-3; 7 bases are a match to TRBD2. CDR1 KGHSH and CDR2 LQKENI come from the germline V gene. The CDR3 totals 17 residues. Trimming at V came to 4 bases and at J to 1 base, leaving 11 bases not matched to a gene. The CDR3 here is CASSRSGTSGGTDTQYF. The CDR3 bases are TGTGCCAGCTCACGCAGCGGGACGTCCGGTGGCACAGATACGCAGTATTTT.

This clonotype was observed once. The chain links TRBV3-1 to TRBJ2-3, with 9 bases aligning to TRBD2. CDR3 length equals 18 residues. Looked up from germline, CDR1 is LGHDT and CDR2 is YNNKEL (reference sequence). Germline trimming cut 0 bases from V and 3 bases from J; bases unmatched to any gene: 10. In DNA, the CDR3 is TGTGCCAGCAGCCAAGATCGGAGTATAGCGGGAGTTACAGATACGCAGTATTTT. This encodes CASSQDRSIAGVTDTQYF.

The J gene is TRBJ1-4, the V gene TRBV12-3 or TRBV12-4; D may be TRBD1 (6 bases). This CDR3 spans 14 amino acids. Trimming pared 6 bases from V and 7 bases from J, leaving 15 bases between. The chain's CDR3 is CASSLGGGVEKLFF. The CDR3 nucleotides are TGTGCCAGCAGCCTCGGGGGGGGCGTTGAAAAACTGTTTTTT.

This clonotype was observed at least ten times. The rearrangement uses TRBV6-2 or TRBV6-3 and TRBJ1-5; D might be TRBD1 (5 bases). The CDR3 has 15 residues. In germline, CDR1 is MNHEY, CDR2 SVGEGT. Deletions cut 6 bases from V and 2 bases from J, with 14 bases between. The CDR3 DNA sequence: TGTGCCAGCAGGAGCGGAGGGGTAGGCAATCAGCCCCAGCATTTT. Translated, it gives CASRSGGVGNQPQHF.

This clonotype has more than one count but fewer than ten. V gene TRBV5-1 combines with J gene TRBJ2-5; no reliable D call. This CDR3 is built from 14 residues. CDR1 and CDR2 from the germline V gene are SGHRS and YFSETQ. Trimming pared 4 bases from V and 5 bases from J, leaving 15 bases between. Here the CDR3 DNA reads TGCGCCAGCAGCCCCGGACGGAACACGGAGACCCAGTACTTC. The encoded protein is CASSPGRNTETQYF.

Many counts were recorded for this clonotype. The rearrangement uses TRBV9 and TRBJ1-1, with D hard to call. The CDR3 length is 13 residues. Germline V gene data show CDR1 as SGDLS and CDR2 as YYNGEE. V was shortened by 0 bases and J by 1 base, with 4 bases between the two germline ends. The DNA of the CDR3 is TGTGCCAGCAGCGTAGACTGGAACACTGAAGCTTTCTTT. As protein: CASSVDWNTEAFF.

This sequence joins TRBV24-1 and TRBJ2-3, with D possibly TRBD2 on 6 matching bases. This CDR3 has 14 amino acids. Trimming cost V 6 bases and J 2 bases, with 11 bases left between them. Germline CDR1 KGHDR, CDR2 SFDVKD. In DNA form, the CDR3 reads TGTGCCACCAGTCTCGGCGGGACCACAGATACGCAGTATTTT. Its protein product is CATSLGGTTDTQYF.

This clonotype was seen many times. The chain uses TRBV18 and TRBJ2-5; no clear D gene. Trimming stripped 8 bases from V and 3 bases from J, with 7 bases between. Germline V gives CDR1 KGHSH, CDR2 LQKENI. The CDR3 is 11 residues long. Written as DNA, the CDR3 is TGTGCCAGCAGTCCAAAAGAGACCCAGTACTTC. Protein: CASSPKETQYF. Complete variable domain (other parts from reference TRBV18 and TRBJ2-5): NAGVMQNPRHLVRRRGQEARLRCSPMKGHSHVYWYRQLPEEGLKFMVYLQKENIIDESGMPKERFSAEFPKEGPSILRIQQVVRGDSAAYFCASSPKETQYFGPGTRLLVL.

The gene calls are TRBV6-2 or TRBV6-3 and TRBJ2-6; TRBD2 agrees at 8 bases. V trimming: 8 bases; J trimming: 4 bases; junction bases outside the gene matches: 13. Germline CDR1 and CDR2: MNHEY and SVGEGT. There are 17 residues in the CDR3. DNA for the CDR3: TGTGCCAGCCTAGGGACTAGAGGTAGCCCCGGGGCCAACGTCCTGACTTTC. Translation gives CASLGTRGSPGANVLTF.